This entry describes one TCR beta chain. These data originate in a study of blood T cell repertoires in COVID-19. In the study overall: There were acute and convalescent COVID-19 samples, and they came from the United States, Italy and Spain.

The CDR3 has 12 amino acids. V was pared by 0 bases and J by 8 bases, with 7 bases between. Categorization into cohorts depended on clinical history that participants reported. Recovered status in Cohort 3 required two negative PCRs, clearance, or symptom resolution. TCRdb's table, derived via immunoSEQ multiplex PCR, lists solely in-frame clones and lacks some. This table has about 250,000 clones, approximately 84% appearing once. The TCR sequence derives from a man aged 40-55 years who had recovered from COVID-19. Sequences were obtained from PBMCs or T cells enriched from blood (not recorded which). This rearrangement joins TRBV12-3 or TRBV12-4 to TRBJ1-1; the D is unclear. The CDR3, as DNA: TGTGCCAGCAGTTTAGCGCGGAACGAAGCTTTCTTT. Amino acids: CASSLARNEAFF.